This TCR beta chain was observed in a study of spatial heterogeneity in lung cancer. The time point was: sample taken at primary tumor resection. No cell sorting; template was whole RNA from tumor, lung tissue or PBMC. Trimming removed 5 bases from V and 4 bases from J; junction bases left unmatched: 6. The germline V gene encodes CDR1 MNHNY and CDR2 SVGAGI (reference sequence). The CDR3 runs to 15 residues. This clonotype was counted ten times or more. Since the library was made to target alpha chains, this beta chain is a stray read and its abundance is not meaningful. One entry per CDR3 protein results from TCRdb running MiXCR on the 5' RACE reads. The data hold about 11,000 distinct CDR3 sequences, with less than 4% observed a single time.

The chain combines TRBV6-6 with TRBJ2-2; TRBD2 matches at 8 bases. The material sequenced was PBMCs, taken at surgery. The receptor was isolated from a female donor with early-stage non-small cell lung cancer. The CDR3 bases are TGTGCCAGCAGTGGACGGGGGGGCGTCACCGGGGAGCTGTTTTTT. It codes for CASSGRGGVTGELFF.